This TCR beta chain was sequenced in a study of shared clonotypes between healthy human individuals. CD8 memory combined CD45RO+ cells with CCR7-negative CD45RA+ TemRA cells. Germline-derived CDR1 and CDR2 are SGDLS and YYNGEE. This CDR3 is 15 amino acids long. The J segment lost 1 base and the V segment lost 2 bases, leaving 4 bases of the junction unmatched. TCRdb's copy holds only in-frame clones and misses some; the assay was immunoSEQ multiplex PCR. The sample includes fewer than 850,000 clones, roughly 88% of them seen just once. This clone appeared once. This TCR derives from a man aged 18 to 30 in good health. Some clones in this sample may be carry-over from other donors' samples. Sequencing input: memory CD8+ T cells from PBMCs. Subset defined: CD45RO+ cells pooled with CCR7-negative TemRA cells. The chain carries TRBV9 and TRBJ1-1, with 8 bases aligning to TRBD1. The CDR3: CASSVLTGENTEAFF. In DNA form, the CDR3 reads TGTGCCAGCAGCGTTTTGACAGGGGAGAACACTGAAGCTTTCTTT.